This T cell receptor (beta chain) was profiled in a study of control samples from healthy donors and cancer patients. The germline V gene encodes CDR1 SGHNT and CDR2 YYREEE (reference sequence). The CDR3 loop spans 14 amino acids. J lost 7 bases, V lost 0 bases, and 3 bases had no gene match. Clones were read by immunoSEQ multiplex PCR, and TCRdb kept only the in-frame ones, dropping some. The sample shows approximately 26,000 clones, just over 90% of them seen only once. Sequenced sample: PBMCs. This sequence joins TRBV5-4 and TRBJ1-5; 8 bases fit TRBD1. This receptor was taken from a man aged 45-65 years with lung cancer. The CDR3 DNA reads TGTGCCAGCAGCTTGGCAGGGGGCGGGCAGCCCCAGCATTTT. Encoded protein: CASSLAGGGQPQHF.